This entry lists 5 T cell receptor beta chains sequenced from one sample in a study of vaccination effects on CD4 cells after COVID-19. Before sequencing took place, the ViraFEST assay used viral peptide pools to expand antigen-specific CD4+ T cells. When around 10 days of culture had elapsed, CD4+ T cells were isolated. Neither prior SARS-CoV-2 infection nor positive nucleocapsid antibodies were present in the vaccine recipients. The protocol was immunoSEQ multiplex PCR, while the TCRdb copy is restricted to in-frame clones and leaves out a portion. In the table there are about 71,000 clones, over 70% of which are singletons. Their antigens remain unidentified. Sample: CD4+ T cells from PBMCs cultured with SARS-CoV-2 spike peptides, taken before COVID-19 vaccination. Receptors originate from a human donor who received a COVID-19 vaccine.

This clone appeared a few times. The genes are TRBV18 and TRBJ1-1; the D is unclear. Looked up from germline, CDR1 is KGHSH and CDR2 is LQKENI. CDR3 length: 14 amino acids. Trimming stripped 6 bases from V and 0 bases from J, with 11 bases between. The CDR3 DNA sequence: TGTGCCAGCTCCGGCGGGCTCATGAACACTGAAGCTTTCTTT. Encoded protein: CASSGGLMNTEAFF.

This clone was recorded once. The genes are TRBV10-2 and TRBJ1-3; D gene unclear. Germline V lookup: CDR1 WSHSY, CDR2 SAAADI. This CDR3 region has 15 residues. The germline V and J ends were trimmed by 6 bases and 0 bases, with 12 bases remaining between them. This CDR3 reads CASRGSNLSGNTIYF. The DNA of the CDR3 is TGCGCCAGCAGGGGCTCTAATCTCTCTGGAAACACCATATATTTT.

The rearrangement uses TRBV6-5 and TRBJ2-1, with D tentatively TRBD1 or TRBD2 (5 bases each). CDR1 and CDR2 (germline): MNHEY, SVGAGI. The CDR3 extends over 14 amino acids. Trimming left V 2 bases short and J 2 bases short, with 7 bases between. The CDR3 spells CASSYRDPYNEQFF. CDR3 DNA sequence: TGTGCCAGCAGTTACAGGGACCCCTACAATGAGCAGTTCTTC.

CDR3 nucleotides: TGTGCCAGCAGTCAGGGAGGCGCCAAAAACATTCAGTACTTC. Translating it yields CASSQGGAKNIQYF. This sequence joins TRBV6-6 and TRBJ2-4; D may be TRBD2 (6 bases). The V end lost 5 bases, the J end lost 1 base, and 9 bases lay between the germline ends. This CDR3 is 14 amino acids long. Per germline, CDR1 MNHNY and CDR2 SVGAGI (reference sequence).

This clone showed up just once. The V and J genes are TRBV2 and TRBJ2-5; either TRBD1 or TRBD2 may supply D (5 bases each). Germline CDR1 is SNHLY and CDR2 is FYNNEI. This CDR3 has 12 residues. Between the trimmed V and J ends, which lost 7 bases and 4 bases, there was a span of 10 bases. The DNA of the CDR3 is TGTGCCAGCAAAAGGGACGGAGAGACCCAGTACTTC. Translating it yields CASKRDGETQYF.